This TCR beta chain was obtained from a study of identical twins. This clonotype has a handful of counts. Antigen: not known. Findings and limits, study-wide: In monozygotic twins, models underestimated the sharing of out-of-frame TCR alpha.

TCRdb re-derived calls from the 5' RACE reads in MiXCR, one entry per CDR3 protein. Counted here are approximately 230,000 distinct CDR3 sequences, 5.5% to 7.5% occurring once; the ten biggest clones make up roughly 15%. The sample also formed part of further work on T cells expressing NK-cell markers. In that study: Dominant NKG2C+ clonotypes were found to form about 1.0-7.0% of CD8+ T cells in six donors.

The source of this sequence is a woman aged 18-29 years in good health. The sequenced sample consisted of CD8+ T cells sorted from blood.

In DNA, the CDR3 is TGTGCCAGCAGCTCGGGAGAAGATTCCTACGAGCAGTACTTC. It codes for CASSSGEDSYEQYF. The chain employs TRBV7-2 and TRBJ2-7, with D tentatively TRBD2 (6 bases). With 4 bases removed from V and 1 base from J, the gap between germline ends came to 11 bases. The CDR3 has 14 amino acids. CDR1 and CDR2 from the germline V gene are SGHTA and FQGNSA. Based on the CDR3 plus reference TRBV7-2 and TRBJ2-7, the full variable domain is GAGVSQSPSNKVTEKGKDVELRCDPISGHTALYWYRQSLGQGLEFLIYFQGNSAPDKSGLPSDRFSAERTGGSVSTLTIQRTQQEDSAVYLCASSSGEDSYEQYFGPGTRLTVT.